These 19 T cell receptor beta chains were sequenced from one sample in a study of blood T cell repertoires in COVID-19. Produced via immunoSEQ multiplex PCR; TCRdb's table is partial and in-frame only. The sample has some 42,000 clones; approximately 91% are singletons. The sequencing input was peripheral blood. All receptors derive from a human donor in a cohort sampled during active COVID-19.

CDR3: CASMADRGRSPLHF. The CDR3 nucleotides read TGTGCCAGTATGGCGGACAGGGGTAGGTCACCCCTCCACTTT. The rearrangement joins TRBV19 to TRBJ1-6; 9 bases are a match to TRBD1. CDR1 and CDR2 (germline): LNHDA, SQIVND (reference sequence). Trimming took 7 bases from V and 10 from J; bases not matched to a gene: 8. The CDR3 covers 14 residues.

The chain couples TRBV21-1 to TRBJ2-7; whether TRBD2, the table's D call, matches the DNA was not checked. TRBV21-1 is recorded as a pseudogene. This CDR3 has 10 amino acids. The CDR3 DNA sequence: TGTGCCATCTTGTATTTCGAGCAGTACTTC. Protein: CAILYFEQYF.

This chain connects TRBV7-2 to TRBJ2-7; D possibly corresponds to TRBD2 (6 bases). Germline CDR1 reads SGHTA; CDR2 reads FQGNSA. The CDR3 is made up of 14 amino acids. Trimming pared 6 bases from V and 6 bases from J, leaving 18 bases between. The CDR3: CASSDSGRLSEQYF. CDR3 DNA sequence: TGTGCCAGCAGTGACTCCGGGAGACTTAGCGAGCAGTACTTC.

V gene TRBV4-3 combines with J gene TRBJ1-5; D uncertain. This CDR3 comprises 14 residues. V was clipped by 1 base and J by 6 bases, with 10 bases between them. From germline, CDR1 is LGHNA and CDR2 YSLEER. The CDR3 DNA reads as TGCGCCAGCAGCCAAGCGGAAGGGAGTCAGCCCCAGCATTTT. Protein: CASSQAEGSQPQHF.

The rearrangement links TRBV27 to TRBJ1-1, with 8 bases aligning to TRBD1. Losses at the gene ends were 2 bases for V and 1 base for J; bases not matched to a gene: 3. The CDR3 spans 15 residues. The V gene's germline CDR1 is MNHEY and CDR2 SMNVEV (reference sequence). CDR3 sequence: CASSLGTGANTEAFF. As DNA, the CDR3 is TGTGCCAGCAGTTTAGGGACAGGCGCGAACACTGAAGCTTTCTTT.

CDR3 DNA sequence: TGTGCCAGCAGTCGCTCCCTAAACCAGGCATATGGCTACACCTTC. Translation: CASSRSLNQAYGYTF. The chain recombines TRBV6-5 with TRBJ1-2; no definite D call. Germline CDR1 and CDR2: MNHEY and SVGAGI. V was trimmed by 5 bases and J by 5 bases, leaving 18 bases between them. There are 15 residues in the CDR3.

This clone was detected once. Other DNA sequences in this specimen translate into the identical CDR3. The chain employs TRBV6-5 and TRBJ2-7; 8 bases agree with TRBD1. This CDR3 has 14 amino acids. With V trimmed by 5 bases and J by 2 bases, 5 bases remained unmatched. CDR1 MNHEY and CDR2 SVGAGI come from the germline V gene. CDR3 coding DNA: TGTGCCAGCAGTCCCGGGACAGGACCCTACGAGCAGTACTTC. This codes for CASSPGTGPYEQYF.

Concerning this clone itself: An end of the junction does not agree with germline; a read error may underlie this. The rearrangement joins TRBV18 to TRBJ1-1, with 9 nucleotides matching TRBD1. There are 16 residues in the CDR3. CDR1 and CDR2 (germline): KGHSH, LQKENI. CDR3 sequence: CASSPPAVRGTGLLFF. The CDR3 region has the DNA TGTGCCAGCTCACCACCGGCGGTAAGAGGGACAGGGCTCCTTTTTTTT.

The genes are TRBV6-5 and TRBJ1-2, with D possibly being TRBD1 (5 bases). V was cut by 0 bases and J by 3 bases, with 8 bases left in between. The CDR3 is 14 amino acids. Germline V gene data show CDR1 as MNHEY and CDR2 as SVGAGI. The CDR3 sequence is CASSYSDTHYGYTF. The CDR3 bases are TGTGCCAGCAGTTACTCGGACACACACTATGGCTACACCTTC.

The J gene is TRBJ1-6, the V gene TRBV7-2; D ambiguous. CDR3 length: 19 residues. With 2 bases removed from V and 3 bases from J, the gap between germline ends came to 20 bases. The germline V gene has CDR1 SGHTA and CDR2 FQGNSA. The CDR3 spells CASSLPNDTTHLYNSPLHF. CDR3 bases: TGTGCCAGCAGCTTACCCAACGACACAACACACCTCTATAATTCACCCCTCCACTTT.

Only one count was recorded for this clone. The V call is TRBV28, the J call TRBJ1-2; TRBD1 might be the D (5 bases). The CDR3 contains 15 residues. The V gene's germline CDR1 is MDHEN and CDR2 SYDVKM. V lost 6 bases to trimming and J lost 3 bases, with 17 bases between them. The CDR3 region has the DNA TGTGCCAGCAGCACGCCGGGAGGGGATGACTATGGCTACACCTTC. Translation gives CASSTPGGDDYGYTF.

This clone was counted a single time. This chain links TRBV5-1 with TRBJ1-1; D is uncertain. The CDR3 has 13 amino acids. CDR1 is SGHRS and CDR2 is YFSETQ in the germline V gene. V was shortened by 6 bases and J by 0 bases, with 9 bases between the two germline ends. This CDR3 is CASNGVMNTEAFF. CDR3 in DNA: TGCGCCAGCAACGGAGTCATGAACACTGAAGCTTTCTTT.

This sequence joins TRBV6-5 and TRBJ1-3; 7 nucleotides align to TRBD1. This CDR3 contains 12 residues. Germline loops: CDR1 MNHEY, CDR2 SVGAGI. V was pared by 8 bases and J by 3 bases, with 1 base of the junction left unmatched. As DNA, the CDR3 is TGTGCCAGCGGGACAGTTGGAAACACCATATATTTT. It translates to CASGTVGNTIYF.

Turning to this clone: Other DNA sequences in this specimen translate into the identical CDR3. The rearrangement uses TRBV7-2 and TRBJ2-7; D call uncertain. The CDR3 runs 15 residues. Per the germline V gene, CDR1 is SGHTA and CDR2 is FQGNSA. Trimming pared 2 bases from V and 0 bases from J, leaving 11 bases between. CDR3 protein: CASSLRSGSSYEQYF. CDR3 nucleotides: TGTGCCAGCAGCTTAAGGTCAGGTTCCTCCTACGAGCAGTACTTC.

This clone was observed a single time. The J gene is TRBJ1-2, the V gene TRBV10-3; unclear D gene. Germline V lookup: CDR1 ENHRY, CDR2 SYGVKD. Trimming took 7 bases from V and 1 from J, leaving 4 bases between them. The CDR3 consists of 11 residues. The CDR3 region is CAINNNYGYTF. The CDR3 nucleotides read TGTGCCATCAACAATAACTATGGCTACACCTTC.

The rearrangement joins TRBV5-6 to TRBJ2-7; weak D call: TRBD1 (6 bases). V was trimmed by 3 bases and J by 0 bases, leaving 16 bases between them. This CDR3 comprises 16 residues. CDR1 SGHDT and CDR2 YYEEEE come from the germline V gene. The CDR3 DNA reads TGTGCCAGCAGCTGGGGCGACAGGCTATCCTCCTACGAGCAGTACTTC. Residues: CASSWGDRLSSYEQYF.

The chain couples TRBV4-2 to TRBJ2-7; TRBD1 matches 8 bases. The length of the CDR3 is 16 residues. V gave up 1 base and J gave up 5 bases; unmatched junction bases: 10. CDR1 is LGHNA, CDR2 YNFKEQ, per germline. CDR3 loop: CASSQGGRGPQNEQYF. Written as DNA, the CDR3 is TGTGCCAGCAGCCAAGGTGGCAGGGGGCCCCAGAACGAGCAGTACTTC.

This clone has just one count. V and J are TRBV19 and TRBJ2-7; D gene uncertain. Germline V gene data show CDR1 as LNHDA and CDR2 as SQIVND (reference sequence). Trimming removed 4 bases at V and 5 bases at J, with 9 bases between. This CDR3 contains 12 residues. CDR3 sequence (DNA): TGTGCCAGTAGTACCAGGTGGGACGAGCAGTACTTC. Its translation is CASSTRWDEQYF.

The V and J genes are TRBV3-1 (or the pseudogene TRBV3-2) and TRBJ1-3; D gene uncertain. V shed 3 bases and J shed 2 bases, with 11 bases lying between them. Germline-derived CDR1 and CDR2 are LGHDT and YNNKEL (reference sequence). CDR3 length: 15 residues. CDR3 DNA: TGTGCCAGCAGCCAGCCTCGGGTAGCTGGAAACACCATATATTTT. Translated, it gives CASSQPRVAGNTIYF.